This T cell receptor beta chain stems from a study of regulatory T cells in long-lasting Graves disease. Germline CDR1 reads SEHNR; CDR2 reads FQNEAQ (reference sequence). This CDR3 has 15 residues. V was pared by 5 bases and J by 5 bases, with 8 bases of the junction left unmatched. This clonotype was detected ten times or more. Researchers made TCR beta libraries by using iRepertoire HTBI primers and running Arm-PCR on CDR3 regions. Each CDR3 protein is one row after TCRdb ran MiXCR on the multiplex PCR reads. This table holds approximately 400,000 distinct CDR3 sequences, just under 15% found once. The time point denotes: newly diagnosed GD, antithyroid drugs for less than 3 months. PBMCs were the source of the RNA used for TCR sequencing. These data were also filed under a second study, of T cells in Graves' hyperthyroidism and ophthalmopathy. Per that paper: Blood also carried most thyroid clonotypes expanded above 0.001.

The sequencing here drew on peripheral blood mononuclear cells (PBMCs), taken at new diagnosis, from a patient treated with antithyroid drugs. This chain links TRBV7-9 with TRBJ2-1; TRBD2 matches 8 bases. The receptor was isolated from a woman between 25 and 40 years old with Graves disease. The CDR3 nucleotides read TGTGCCAGCAGCGTCCCGGGACTAGTAAACAATGAGCAGTTCTTC. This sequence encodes CASSVPGLVNNEQFF. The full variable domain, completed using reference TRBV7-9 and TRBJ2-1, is DTGVSQNPRHKITKRGQNVTFRCDPISEHNRLYWYRQTLGQGPEFLTYFQNEAQLEKSRLLSDRFSAERPKGSFSTLEIQRTEQGDSAMYLCASSVPGLVNNEQFFGPGTRLTVL.